This T cell receptor (beta chain) was sequenced for a study of T cells in Graves' hyperthyroidism and ophthalmopathy. The study, taken as a whole, reports: Most clonotypes expanded in the thyroid (above 0.001) were also present in blood.

Authors of the study amplified TCR beta CDR3 regions from RNA transcripts. Initially, a first-round RT-PCR of the TCR CDR3 employed the HTBI primer set. TCRdb reprocessed the multiplex PCR reads with MiXCR, giving one entry per CDR3 protein. The sample records fewer than 350,000 distinct CDR3 sequences, roughly a fifth being singletons. For this clonotype: What it recognizes is unknown.

V lost 4 bases, J lost 10 bases, and 10 bases lay in between. The CDR3 runs to 12 residues. The germline V gene has CDR1 SGHVS and CDR2 FQNEAQ. Uncontrolled infection, other autoimmune disease, pregnancy or lactation led to exclusion. Clinical symptoms, serum thyroxine and TRAb, thyroid ultrasound and orbital computed tomography together formed the diagnostic basis. Isolation of PBMCs was performed on 10 ml fresh peripheral blood. The source of this sequence is a man in his fifties or sixties with Graves' ophthalmopathy. Sequencing was performed on blood. This chain links TRBV7-8 with TRBJ2-2, with D unclear. This chain's CDR3 is CASSSRPVELFF. In nucleotides, the CDR3 is TGTGCCAGCAGCTCCAGACCCGTGGAGCTGTTTTTT. Together with reference TRBV7-8 and TRBJ2-2, the CDR3 gives the full variable domain: GAGVSQSPRYKVAKRGQDVALRCDPISGHVSLFWYQQALGQGPEFLTYFQNEAQLDKSGLPSDRFFAERPEGSVSTLKIQRTQQEDSAVYLCASSSRPVELFFGEGSRLTVL.